This T cell receptor beta chain was found in a study of blood T cell repertoires in COVID-19. On the study more broadly: Samples taken during acute and convalescent COVID-19 were collected in the United States, Italy and Spain. Sources were T cells, B-cell-depleted T cells, or PBMCs; the material itself was cDNA or gDNA.

The CDR3 covers 15 residues. Germline CDR1 is SGHTA and CDR2 is FQGNSA. Trimming took 1 base from V and 0 from J, leaving 9 bases between them. Sequenced by immunoSEQ multiplex PCR; TCRdb stores in-frame clones only, minus some. The sample contains more than 15,000 clones, around 87% of which appear only once. The sequenced material came from peripheral blood. The chain joins TRBV7-2 to TRBJ1-2; no reliable D call. The clonotype comes from a man aged 50 to 60 with active COVID-19. CDR3 in DNA: TGTGCCAGCAGCTTAGAACCCACAGCTAACTATGGCTACACCTTC. As protein: CASSLEPTANYGYTF.